This TCR beta chain was found in a study of T cell responses to AZD1222 COVID-19 vaccine. Profiled with immunoSEQ multiplex PCR; TCRdb holds only in-frame clones, not every one. The sample holds about 160,000 clones, roughly nine tenths seen once. The CDR3 sequence is 13 residues long. V lost 7 bases to trimming and J lost 4 bases, with 13 bases between them. Germline lookup yields CDR1 SEHNR and CDR2 FQNEAQ (reference sequence). The TCR originated in an adult in good health. The sequences come from peripheral blood, collected on day 0 of AZD1222 vaccination. The chain recombines TRBV7-9 with TRBJ1-2; D remains ambiguous. This chain's CDR3 is CASTPSGGYGYTF. In nucleotides, the CDR3 is TGTGCCAGCACCCCATCGGGAGGCTATGGCTACACCTTC.